The next 30 T cell receptor beta chains were all read from a single sample in a study of Graves' ophthalmopathy and Graves' hyperthyroidism. Scientists amplified the TCR beta CDR3 regions from RNA transcripts. Second-round multiplex PCR followed a first-round RT-PCR using HTBI primers. One entry per CDR3 protein results from TCRdb running MiXCR on the multiplex PCR reads. The table has roughly 1.1 million distinct CDR3 sequences, about 38% seen once. Sequencing used peripheral blood or thyroid tissue (not recorded which). These receptors were collected from an adult man with Graves' hyperthyroidism.

This clonotype was counted at least ten times. V usage is TRBV20-1 and J usage is TRBJ2-2; D not resolved. CDR3 length equals 13 residues. Looked up from germline, CDR1 is DFQATT and CDR2 is SNEGSKA (reference sequence). V was shortened by 0 bases and J by 6 bases, with 8 bases between the two germline ends. The CDR3 DNA reads as TGCAGTGCTAGAGATCTTGTCGCCGGGGAGCTGTTTTTT. Amino acids: CSARDLVAGELFF.

This clonotype was counted at least ten times. The chain combines TRBV12-3 or TRBV12-4 with TRBJ1-3; tentative D call: TRBD1 (5 bases). The V gene lost 5 bases and the J gene lost 9 bases, with 14 bases spanning the gap. This CDR3 has 13 amino acids. The CDR3 DNA reads TGTGCCAGCAGTAACGCGGGGGGTGGCACCATATATTTT. Its protein product is CASSNAGGGTIYF.

In the case of this clonotype: One junction end does not reproduce the germline sequence, and a read error may be involved. The V and J genes are TRBV12-3 or TRBV12-4 and TRBJ1-1, with unresolved D. This CDR3 has 13 residues. The DNA for the CDR3 is TGTGCCAGCAGTTTTGATGGTTTCACTGAAGCTCTCTTT. Its translation is CASSFDGFTEALF.

As to this clonotype: Sequence at one end of the junction differs from germline and may be a read error. The rearrangement joins TRBV10-3 to TRBJ2-7, with 8 bases matching TRBD1. The length of the CDR3 is 13 residues. CDR1 and CDR2 from the germline V gene are ENHRY and SYGVKD. The CDR3 is CATSGQGSYEQYF. The CDR3 DNA reads TGTGCCACCAGTGGACAGGGTTCCTACGAGCAGTACTTC.

The V and J genes are TRBV7-9 and TRBJ2-5, with 11 bases aligning to TRBD2. The germline CDR1 and CDR2 sequences are SEHNR and FQNEAQ (reference sequence). Germline trimming cut 3 bases from V and 4 bases from J; bases unmatched to any gene: 4. The CDR3 length is 15 residues. CDR3 coding DNA: TGTGCCAGCAGCTTGACTAGCGGGACCAGAGAGACCCAGTACTTC. Translation gives CASSLTSGTRETQYF.

The chain uses TRBV9 and TRBJ2-2, with a tentative D call TRBD1 (5 bases). The CDR3 has 16 residues. Deletions cut 0 bases from V and 1 base from J, with 10 bases between. Germline CDR1 reads SGDLS; CDR2 reads YYNGEE. The CDR3 DNA sequence: TGTGCCAGCAGCGTAGATACAGGTGGGAACACCGGGGAGCTGTTTTTT. Translated, it gives CASSVDTGGNTGELFF. Full variable domain (missing parts from reference TRBV9 and TRBJ2-2): DSGVTQTPKHLITATGQRVTLRCSPRSGDLSVYWYQQSLDQGLQFLIQYYNGEERAKGNILERFSAQQFPDLHSELNLSSLELGDSALYFCASSVDTGGNTGELFFGEGSRLTVL.

The genes are TRBV4-1 and TRBJ2-7; D is perhaps TRBD1 (6 bases). The germline CDR1 and CDR2 sequences are MGHRA and YSYEKL. The germline V and J ends were trimmed by 1 base and 5 bases, with 12 bases remaining between them. The CDR3 spans 14 residues. CDR3 in amino acids: CASSQVLQGHEQYF. CDR3 coding DNA: TGCGCCAGCAGCCAAGTCTTACAGGGCCACGAGCAGTACTTC.

This clonotype was detected many times. The chain links TRBV11-3 to TRBJ2-7; D tentatively fits TRBD1 or TRBD2 (6 bases each). Per the germline V gene, CDR1 is SGHNT and CDR2 is YENEEA. V was pared by 4 bases and J by 6 bases, with 13 bases between. The CDR3 has 13 amino acids. The CDR3 DNA reads TGTGCCAGCAGCTACCCAGGAGGGGGCGAGCAGTACTTC. It translates to CASSYPGGGEQYF.

The V and J genes are TRBV19 and TRBJ2-2; D uncertain. V lost 5 bases and J 0 bases, leaving 7 bases between the germline ends. The CDR3 runs 14 residues. From germline, CDR1 is LNHDA and CDR2 SQIVND (reference sequence). The CDR3 coding sequence is TGTGCCAGTAGTGCCCAGGCGAACACCGGGGAGCTGTTTTTT. Its protein product is CASSAQANTGELFF.

J is TRBJ1-5 and V is TRBV12-3 or TRBV12-4, with D perhaps matching TRBD1 (5 bases). The CDR3 totals 15 residues. Trimming pared 5 bases from V and 3 bases from J, leaving 14 bases between. CDR3 DNA sequence: TGTGCCAGCAGTCCCCAACCCGGGGCCAATCAGCCCCAGCATTTT. Amino acid sequence: CASSPQPGANQPQHF.

The gene calls are TRBV3-1 and TRBJ1-5; the D gene is possibly TRBD1 (5 bases). V was cut by 3 bases and J by 7 bases, with 16 bases left in between. The CDR3 has 15 amino acids. The germline V gene has CDR1 LGHDT and CDR2 YNNKEL (reference sequence). For the CDR3, the DNA is TGTGCCAGCAGCCAGGCCGGGGGAGCGGGACAGCCCCAGCATTTT. It yields the protein CASSQAGGAGQPQHF. Full variable domain (remainder filled in from reference TRBV3-1 and TRBJ1-5): DTAVSQTPKYLVTQMGNDKSIKCEQNLGHDTMYWYKQDSKKFLKIMFSYNNKELIINETVPNRFSPKSPDKAHLNLHINSLELGDSAVYFCASSQAGGAGQPQHFGDGTRLSIL.

The chain uses TRBV10-3 and TRBJ1-3, with D hard to call. Looked up from germline, CDR1 is ENHRY and CDR2 is SYGVKD. This CDR3 contains 13 residues. Trimming pared 9 bases from V and 0 bases from J, leaving 9 bases between. DNA of the CDR3: TGTGCCATGTCCCGGGGCTCTGGAAACACCATATATTTT. It translates to CAMSRGSGNTIYF.

This clonotype was counted once. The chain combines TRBV9 with TRBJ2-3; D call uncertain. Germline lookup yields CDR1 SGDLS and CDR2 YYNGEE. The CDR3 consists of 14 residues. Trimming removed 3 bases from V and 4 bases from J, with 12 bases in between. This CDR3 reads CASSASPLADTQYF. Here the CDR3 DNA reads TGTGCCAGCAGCGCGAGCCCTCTAGCAGATACGCAGTATTTT.

This clonotype was seen a handful of times. The chain employs TRBV7-2 and TRBJ1-1; weak D call: TRBD1 (6 bases). V lost 2 bases and J lost 7, with 20 bases in between. The CDR3 length is 16 residues. Germline V gives CDR1 SGHTA, CDR2 FQGNSA. DNA of the CDR3: TGTGCCAGCAGCTTAACAGGGTCTGTTGCCGTCCTTGAAGCTTTCTTT. Translated, it gives CASSLTGSVAVLEAFF.

The J gene is TRBJ2-7, the V gene TRBV20-1, with TRBD2 matching 7 bases. This CDR3 is 15 amino acids long. J lost 5 bases, V lost 2 bases, and 12 bases had no gene match. Germline V CDR1 and CDR2: DFQATT, SNEGSKA (reference sequence). The CDR3 loop reads CSARSPAGVLNEQYF. CDR3 bases: TGCAGTGCTAGATCCCCGGCGGGAGTCTTGAACGAGCAGTACTTC.

This clonotype has a count of ten or more. The rearrangement links TRBV13 to TRBJ1-6; TRBD1 might be the D (6 bases). Looked up from germline, CDR1 is PRHDT and CDR2 is FYEKMQ (reference sequence). The germline V and J ends were trimmed by 0 bases and 9 bases, with 15 bases remaining between them. CDR3 length equals 16 residues. The CDR3 sequence: CASSLGLQGSTSPLHF. The DNA of the CDR3 is TGTGCCAGCAGCTTAGGCCTACAGGGATCGACTTCACCCCTCCACTTT. Based on the CDR3 plus reference TRBV13 and TRBJ1-6, the full variable domain is AAGVIQSPRHLIKEKRETATLKCYPIPRHDTVYWYQQGPGQDPQFLISFYEKMQSDKGSIPDRFSAQQFSDYHSELNMSSLELGDSALYFCASSLGLQGSTSPLHFGNGTRLTVT.

This clonotype was observed a handful of times. The V and J genes are TRBV6-5 and TRBJ2-2; no firm D call. There are 15 residues in the CDR3. The ends were cut back, 0 bases at V and 3 bases at J, with 8 bases in the middle. Germline V gene lookup returns CDR1 MNHEY and CDR2 SVGAGI. DNA of the CDR3: TGTGCCAGCAGTTACTCGAGTCATTACACCGGGGAGCTGTTTTTT. Protein: CASSYSSHYTGELFF.

This clonotype showed up just once. V and J are TRBV28 and TRBJ2-2; tentative D call: TRBD1 (6 bases). Deletions cut 6 bases from V and 6 bases from J, with 20 bases between. In germline, CDR1 is MDHEN, CDR2 SYDVKM. The length of the CDR3 is 16 residues. The CDR3 DNA reads TGTGCCAGCAGCACCCCCCTTACAGGGCGGTCCGGGGAGCTGTTTTTT. Translating it yields CASSTPLTGRSGELFF.

This chain connects TRBV28 to TRBJ2-7; possibly TRBD1 or TRBD2 for D (5 bases each). Germline V gene lookup returns CDR1 MDHEN and CDR2 SYDVKM. The CDR3 covers 13 residues. V shed 11 bases and J shed 3 bases, with 17 bases lying between them. The CDR3 coding sequence is TGTGCCGAGTCGGGGCAGCCTAACTACGAGCAGTACTTC. Its translation: CAESGQPNYEQYF.

Many counts were recorded for this clonotype. The chain joins TRBV7-2 to TRBJ2-7, with 11 bases that match TRBD1. From germline, CDR1 is SGHTA and CDR2 FQGNSA. The V and J ends lost 6 bases and 6 bases, in that order; junction bases with no gene match: 7. The CDR3 is made up of 14 amino acids. The CDR3 sequence is CASRKDRGRVEQYF. CDR3 sequence (DNA): TGTGCCAGCAGGAAGGACAGGGGGCGCGTCGAGCAGTACTTC.

About this clonotype: With a much larger clone just one base away, this may be a read error. The rearrangement joins TRBV7-9 to TRBJ2-5; no clear D. Germline V CDR1 and CDR2: SEHNR, FQNEAQ (reference sequence). The CDR3 covers 12 residues. The CDR3 here is CASSPPKEAQYF. The CDR3 DNA is TGTGCCAGCAGCCCTCCGAAAGAGGCCCAGTACTTC.

This chain uses TRBV28 with TRBJ1-4, with 9 nucleotides matching TRBD1. The CDR3 runs to 15 residues. Germline trimming cut 6 bases from V and 8 bases from J; bases unmatched to any gene: 10. From germline, CDR1 is MDHEN and CDR2 SYDVKM. The CDR3 sequence is CASSPAGQGSEKLFF. CDR3 coding DNA: TGTGCCAGCAGCCCCGCGGGACAGGGAAGCGAAAAACTGTTTTTT.

This clonotype was recorded at least ten times. The CDR3 coding sequence is TGCAGCGTTTCTCAACCGGAGGGCGGCTATGGCTACACCTTC. It codes for CSVSQPEGGYGYTF. V and J are TRBV29-1 and TRBJ1-2; D is ambiguous. Per germline, CDR1 SQVTM and CDR2 ANQGSEA. The germline V and J ends were trimmed by 5 bases and 4 bases, with 17 bases remaining between them. This CDR3 comprises 14 residues.

This clonotype came up many times. The J gene is TRBJ1-2, the V gene TRBV6-5; weak D call: TRBD1 (6 bases). CDR3 length: 13 amino acids. Trimming cost V 11 bases and J 7 bases, with 20 bases left between them. Germline V gene data show CDR1 as MNHEY and CDR2 as SVGAGI. The CDR3 loop is CAADQTGSTGYTF. The CDR3 DNA reads as TGTGCCGCCGATCAGACAGGTTCCACTGGCTACACCTTC.

This clonotype was detected ten times or more. The chain is built from TRBV20-1 and TRBJ1-1; D unresolved. This CDR3 spans 14 amino acids. Germline assignment: CDR1 DFQATT and CDR2 SNEGSKA (reference sequence). Trimming cost V 6 bases and J 3 bases, with 17 bases left between them. The CDR3: CSALLRPSDTEAFF. The CDR3 DNA sequence: TGCAGTGCCCTTCTTCGGCCATCTGACACTGAAGCTTTCTTT.

This clonotype has just a few counts. This sequence joins TRBV20-1 and TRBJ2-5; maybe TRBD1 (5 bases). In germline, CDR1 is DFQATT, CDR2 SNEGSKA (reference sequence). CDR3 length: 15 amino acids. Trimming took off 3 bases at V and 4 bases at J, with 18 bases between the two ends. The DNA for the CDR3 is TGCAGTGCTAGTGGGGCAAGGGCTAGTACAGAGACCCAGTACTTC. The encoded protein is CSASGARASTETQYF.

At least ten counts were recorded for this clonotype. This rearrangement joins TRBV15 to TRBJ2-5; 8 bases match TRBD1. There are 16 residues in the CDR3. Germline V gene data show CDR1 as LNHNV and CDR2 as YYDKDF (reference sequence). V lost 2 bases, J lost 1 base, and 6 bases stayed unmatched. CDR3 in DNA: TGTGCCACCAGCAGATTTTGGACAGGGCCCCAAGAGACCCAGTACTTC. This encodes CATSRFWTGPQETQYF.

The sample holds a few counts of this clonotype. The rearrangement uses TRBV6-5 and TRBJ2-7; tentatively, D is TRBD1 (5 bases). The V end lost 8 bases, the J end lost 3 bases, and 17 bases lay between the germline ends. Germline V CDR1 and CDR2: MNHEY, SVGAGI. The CDR3 consists of 14 residues. CDR3 residues: CASRKAGILYEQYF. Written as DNA, the CDR3 is TGTGCCAGCCGGAAGGCAGGGATTCTCTACGAGCAGTACTTC.

This clonotype was counted at least ten times. The V call is TRBV7-2, the J call TRBJ2-7; 9 positions match TRBD1. Germline lookup yields CDR1 SGHTA and CDR2 FQGNSA. The CDR3 is made up of 12 amino acids. The V segment lost 4 bases and the J segment 11 bases; nucleotides outside the gene matches: 6. The CDR3 here is CASSWGQGVEYF. The CDR3 nucleotides are TGTGCCAGCAGCTGGGGACAGGGTGTGGAGTACTTC. Together with reference TRBV7-2 and TRBJ2-7, the CDR3 gives the full variable domain: GAGVSQSPSNKVTEKGKDVELRCDPISGHTALYWYRQSLGQGLEFLIYFQGNSAPDKSGLPSDRFSAERTGGSVSTLTIQRTQQEDSAVYLCASSWGQGVEYFGPGTRLTVT.

This clonotype was picked up many times. This chain connects TRBV29-1 to TRBJ2-7; 7 bases agree with TRBD2. Germline V lookup: CDR1 SQVTM, CDR2 ANQGSEA. The V segment lost 7 bases and the J segment 2 bases; nucleotides outside the gene matches: 17. This CDR3 comprises 16 residues. The CDR3 DNA is TGCAGCGCTAACACCCGCGGGGGTGGAGGGGCCTACGAGCAGTACTTC. Translated: CSANTRGGGGAYEQYF.